Listed below are T cell receptor beta chains from one sample, sequenced in a study of T cell repertoires in cytomegalovirus infection. Which antigens these TCRs recognize remains unknown. TCRdb ran MiXCR on the reads and lists one entry per CDR3 protein. The repertoire includes around 750,000 distinct CDR3 sequences, over 25% of them detected once, and 9.5% to 15% sits in the top ten. This sample comprised cultured CD8+ T cells from PBMCs, obtained from culture after CMV antigen stimulation. These TCRs come from a human donor in good health (CMV status not recorded). Some clones in this sample may be carry-over from other donors' samples. The CDR3 runs from the conserved cysteine through the conserved F or W. The order of the fields is clone size, J gene, V gene, CDR3 protein. Where a row states a size, it is once, few, many or the class of an expanded clone; other rows omit it.

>-|TRBJ2-5|TRBV7-4
CANTSAYETQYF
>few|TRBJ1-2|TRBV10-2
CASSESEPGRGYTF
>few|TRBJ2-2|TRBV12-3/TRBV12-4
CASKSDLSGELFF
>-|TRBJ2-2|TRBV6-6
CASREQGPQNTGELFF
>few|TRBJ2-1|TRBV6-1
CASSPDASSYNEQFF
>few|TRBJ1-6|TRBV6-6
CASSYVGPSSYNSPLHF
>-|TRBJ1-2|TRBV19
CATLPDRGAYGYTF
>once|TRBJ2-5|TRBV20-1
CSARRETQYF
>-|TRBJ2-1|TRBV3-1
CASSHPPPAGSSYNEQFF
>-|TRBJ2-5|TRBV29-1
CSVVPSTKETQYF
>many|TRBJ2-3|TRBV6-1
CASRRHRDRGLDTQYF
>few|TRBJ2-7|TRBV4-1
CASSQVEQGYEQYF
>-|TRBJ1-5|TRBV12-3/TRBV12-4
CASSLGDRVGNQPQHF
>-|TRBJ2-1|TRBV6-6
CASTKGSEQFF
>-|TRBJ2-5|TRBV7-6
CASSPSPRETQYF
>-|TRBJ1-2|TRBV13
CASSTGRRGYTF
>many|TRBJ1-2|TRBV7-8
CASSFLTGDHGYTF
>many|TRBJ2-5|TRBV7-6
CASSSGLAGGKETQYF
>once|TRBJ1-1|TRBV7-9
CDSSLGVTEAFF
>-|TRBJ2-5|TRBV7-9
CASSRFDTQETQYF
>-|TRBJ2-2|TRBV7-9
CASSLVQGTGELFF
>-|TRBJ2-1|TRBV29-1
CSGVRDNEQFF